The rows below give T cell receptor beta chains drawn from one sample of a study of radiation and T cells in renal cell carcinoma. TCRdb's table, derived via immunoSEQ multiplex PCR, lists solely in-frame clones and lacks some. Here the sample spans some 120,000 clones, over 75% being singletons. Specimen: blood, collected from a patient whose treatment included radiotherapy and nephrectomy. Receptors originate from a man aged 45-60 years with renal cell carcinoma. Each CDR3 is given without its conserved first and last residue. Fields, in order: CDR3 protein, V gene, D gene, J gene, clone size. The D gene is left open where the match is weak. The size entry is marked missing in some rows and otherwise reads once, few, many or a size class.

cdr3_aa: ASRVNTEAF
v_call: TRBV27
d_call: -
j_call: TRBJ1-1
clone_size: -

cdr3_aa: ASRRSGSVGYEQY
v_call: TRBV6-5
d_call: TRBD2
j_call: TRBJ2-7
clone_size: -

cdr3_aa: ASSFPPGGGNYGYT
v_call: TRBV19
d_call: TRBD1
j_call: TRBJ1-2
clone_size: once

cdr3_aa: AWSVQIYQPQH
v_call: TRBV30
d_call: -
j_call: TRBJ1-5
clone_size: -

cdr3_aa: ASSRSGGPYNEQF
v_call: TRBV27
d_call: TRBD2
j_call: TRBJ2-1
clone_size: -

cdr3_aa: AIDRQGGDQPQH
v_call: TRBV10-3
d_call: TRBD1
j_call: TRBJ1-5
clone_size: -

cdr3_aa: ASRTDRANTEAF
v_call: TRBV2
d_call: TRBD1
j_call: TRBJ1-1
clone_size: -

cdr3_aa: ASSSPGGGETQY
v_call: TRBV7-6
d_call: TRBD2
j_call: TRBJ2-5
clone_size: once

cdr3_aa: ASSQDVGRGYNEQF
v_call: TRBV14
d_call: TRBD2
j_call: TRBJ2-1
clone_size: -

cdr3_aa: ASSQGGGPGLASNTGELF
v_call: TRBV27
d_call: TRBD2
j_call: TRBJ2-2
clone_size: -

cdr3_aa: ASRSGGTSTDTQY
v_call: TRBV2
d_call: -
j_call: TRBJ2-3
clone_size: -

cdr3_aa: ASSQKGLGGCTEAF
v_call: TRBV23-1
d_call: -
j_call: TRBJ1-1
clone_size: few

cdr3_aa: ASSLAGLAGETQY
v_call: TRBV2
d_call: TRBD2
j_call: TRBJ2-5
clone_size: -

cdr3_aa: ASSRLAELPSTDTQY
v_call: TRBV27
d_call: -
j_call: TRBJ2-3
clone_size: -

cdr3_aa: ASSRLAGVITDTQY
v_call: TRBV19
d_call: TRBD2
j_call: TRBJ2-3
clone_size: -

cdr3_aa: AISEAGEGNEQF
v_call: TRBV10-3
d_call: TRBD2
j_call: TRBJ2-1
clone_size: -

cdr3_aa: ASIRASTENTGELF
v_call: TRBV19
d_call: -
j_call: TRBJ2-2
clone_size: -

cdr3_aa: ASSAAGGGLYEQY
v_call: TRBV9
d_call: TRBD1
j_call: TRBJ2-7
clone_size: -

cdr3_aa: ASRLMGGREAF
v_call: TRBV6-5
d_call: -
j_call: TRBJ1-1
clone_size: many

cdr3_aa: ASSRDTYEQY
v_call: TRBV18
d_call: -
j_call: TRBJ2-7
clone_size: -

cdr3_aa: ASTGQGGYYEQY
v_call: TRBV2
d_call: TRBD1
j_call: TRBJ2-7
clone_size: -

cdr3_aa: ASSILRGGAEYSNQPQH
v_call: TRBV19
d_call: -
j_call: TRBJ1-5
clone_size: -

cdr3_aa: ASSLVQGTSPLH
v_call: TRBV7-9
d_call: TRBD1
j_call: TRBJ1-6
clone_size: -

cdr3_aa: ASSLAVRANEKLF
v_call: TRBV5-1
d_call: -
j_call: TRBJ1-4
clone_size: -